Reported below is one T cell receptor (beta chain). Its antigen is not known. The entry originates in a study of monozygotic twins with inflammatory bowel disease. One blood sample of approximately 2.5 ml was taken from each donor. Germline V gene data show CDR1 as ENHRY and CDR2 as SYGVKD. This CDR3 region has 14 residues. The template switching step added UMIs that contained a 6-nucleotide sample barcode. TCRdb reanalyzed the 5' RACE reads and collapses them to one entry per CDR3 protein, without DNA. The sample yields approximately 100,000 distinct CDR3 sequences, of which the top ten take up approximately 13%. Study findings and constraints: Similarity of repertoires did not differ between concordant and discordant twins, possibly from limited power.

The V gene is TRBV10-3, the J gene TRBJ1-1; TCRdb picks TRBD1, but there is no DNA to check that call. This sequence was found in a human donor with ulcerative colitis or Crohn's disease, or a healthy co-twin of an affected twin (not recorded which). Sequencing was carried out using blood. CDR3 region: CAISWDQGNTEAFF.